The 29 T cell receptor beta chains given below trace back to one sample, sequenced in a study of regulatory T cells in long-lasting Graves disease. Building of the TCR beta libraries involved iRepertoire HTBI primers and Arm-PCR of CDR3 regions. Each CDR3 protein gets one entry after TCRdb re-called the multiplex PCR reads with MiXCR. The table includes around 460,000 distinct CDR3 sequences, 22% detected once. Time point given: persistent/refractory GD, antithyroid drugs over 5 years with positive TRAb. Generation of the TCR library employed RNA extracted from PBMCs. Specimen: peripheral blood mononuclear cells (PBMCs), collected when the disease was refractory, from a patient treated with antithyroid drugs. These receptors were taken from a female donor with Graves disease.

This clonotype was detected a few times. The chain combines TRBV30 with TRBJ1-4; possibly TRBD1 for D (6 bases). The CDR3 sequence is 13 residues long. V dropped 3 bases and J dropped 5 bases, with 10 bases sitting between them. Looked up from germline, CDR1 is GTSNPN and CDR2 is SVGIG (reference sequence). CDR3 region: CAWSSTGNEKLFF. The CDR3 nucleotides are TGTGCCTGGAGCTCGACAGGAAATGAAAAACTGTTTTTT.

This chain links TRBV6-5 with TRBJ2-3; 13 bases map to TRBD2. This CDR3 is built from 16 residues. Trimming removed 4 bases from V and 1 base from J; junction bases left unmatched: 2. Germline assignment: CDR1 MNHEY and CDR2 SVGAGI. DNA for the CDR3: TGTGCCAGCAGTTTCGGGACTAGCGGGGGCACAGATACGCAGTATTTT. The encoded protein is CASSFGTSGGTDTQYF.

This clonotype was counted many times. This rearrangement joins TRBV12-3 or TRBV12-4 to TRBJ1-2; D unresolved. V gave up 4 bases and J gave up 6 bases, with 12 bases separating them. The CDR3 length is 13 residues. The CDR3, as DNA: TGTGCCAGCAGTTCGTCTGGGAGGAATGGCTACACCTTC. Translating it yields CASSSSGRNGYTF.

This clonotype was recorded a few times. The chain employs TRBV29-1 and TRBJ1-4; D not certain. Germline CDR1 SQVTM, CDR2 ANQGSEA. The CDR3 length is 14 residues. V shed 1 base and J shed 10 bases, with 16 bases lying between them. CDR3 loop: CSVEVVLVSRKLFF. CDR3 in DNA: TGCAGCGTTGAAGTAGTTCTCGTTTCCCGAAAACTGTTTTTT.

This chain links TRBV12-3 or TRBV12-4 with TRBJ1-5, with D maybe TRBD1 (6 bases). CDR3 length: 15 residues. V was trimmed by 2 bases and J by 6 bases, leaving 14 bases between them. The CDR3 here is CASSLRGARVQPQHF. The CDR3 DNA is TGTGCCAGCAGTTTACGGGGGGCGCGGGTTCAGCCCCAGCATTTT.

The J gene is TRBJ2-2, the V gene TRBV7-2, with D perhaps TRBD1 (6 bases). The CDR3 sequence is 15 residues long. From germline, CDR1 is SGHTA and CDR2 FQGNSA. The V end lost 1 base, the J end lost 7 bases, and 13 bases lay between the germline ends. CDR3 DNA sequence: TGTGCCAGCAGCTTAGGAGGGGGTCTCAGCGGGGAGCTGTTTTTT. This encodes CASSLGGGLSGELFF.

This clonotype was seen only a few times. V gene TRBV20-1 combines with J gene TRBJ1-4, with 7 bases that match TRBD1. CDR3 length: 16 residues. Unmatched junction bases numbered 11, after V lost 4 bases and J lost 3 bases. Germline CDR1 DFQATT, CDR2 SNEGSKA (reference sequence). In nucleotides, the CDR3 is TGCAGTGCTATACCGTACAGGGGAGAGGCTAATGAAAAACTGTTTTTT. It yields the protein CSAIPYRGEANEKLFF.

This clonotype was detected a few times. This chain uses TRBV7-2 with TRBJ1-5; the match to TRBD1 covers 7 bases. Per the germline V gene, CDR1 is SGHTA and CDR2 is FQGNSA. The CDR3 runs to 15 residues. The ends lost 6 bases at V and 1 base at J; junction bases unmatched: 6. DNA of the CDR3: TGTGCCAGCAGGAACGACAGGGAAAGCAATCAGCCCCAGCATTTT. This encodes CASRNDRESNQPQHF.

This clonotype has a count of ten or more. The chain joins TRBV7-2 to TRBJ1-6; D is unclear. The CDR3 sequence is 14 residues long. With 3 bases removed from V and 10 bases from J, the gap between germline ends came to 13 bases. Germline CDR1 reads SGHTA; CDR2 reads FQGNSA. The CDR3 protein is CASSFRTYGSPLHF. Written as DNA, the CDR3 is TGTGCCAGCAGCTTTCGGACGTATGGGTCACCCCTCCACTTT. Combining the CDR3 with reference TRBV7-2 and TRBJ1-6 gives the whole variable domain GAGVSQSPSNKVTEKGKDVELRCDPISGHTALYWYRQSLGQGLEFLIYFQGNSAPDKSGLPSDRFSAERTGGSVSTLTIQRTQQEDSAVYLCASSFRTYGSPLHFGNGTRLTVT.

The chain employs TRBV7-3 and TRBJ2-1; D perhaps matches TRBD1 (6 bases). From germline, CDR1 is SGHTA and CDR2 FQGTGA. This CDR3 is 15 amino acids long. V was clipped by 3 bases and J by 1 base, with 10 bases between them. CDR3 sequence reads: CASSFGQGSYNEQFF. The CDR3 bases are TGTGCCAGCAGCTTCGGGCAGGGGTCCTACAATGAGCAGTTCTTC.

This clonotype was recorded many times. The chain couples TRBV28 to TRBJ1-1; no reliable D call. The germline V and J ends were trimmed by 8 bases and 6 bases, with 25 bases remaining between them. The CDR3 has 16 residues. In germline, CDR1 is MDHEN, CDR2 SYDVKM. The CDR3 DNA sequence: TGTGCCAGCCCGGGCGGAGGTAGCCAGTCGGAACCTGAAGCTTTCTTT. This encodes CASPGGGSQSEPEAFF.

The chain employs TRBV29-1 and TRBJ2-3; either TRBD1 or TRBD2 may fit D (5 bases each). Germline assignment: CDR1 SQVTM and CDR2 ANQGSEA. CDR3 size: 18 residues. Trimming pared 7 bases from V and 2 bases from J, leaving 28 bases between. The CDR3 bases are TGCAGCGCCGGGACCCACAGTTACCCATGGTGTTTCACAGATACGCAGTATTTT. Its translation is CSAGTHSYPWCFTDTQYF.

CDR3: CASQKAGVYEQYF. Here the CDR3 DNA reads TGTGCCAGCCAAAAGGCGGGAGTCTACGAGCAGTACTTC. The V gene is TRBV27, the J gene TRBJ2-7; 7 bases match TRBD2. J was trimmed by 3 bases and V by 8 bases; bases with no gene match: 7. Germline V gives CDR1 MNHEY, CDR2 SMNVEV (reference sequence). The CDR3 is made up of 13 amino acids.

This clonotype showed up many times. The chain employs TRBV28 and TRBJ2-7; the D gene is possibly TRBD1 (6 bases). The V and J ends lost 7 bases and 5 bases respectively, with 21 bases between them. The V gene's germline CDR1 is MDHEN and CDR2 SYDVKM. The CDR3 runs to 15 residues. CDR3 sequence: CASNSFRDIINEQYF. Written as DNA, the CDR3 is TGTGCCAGCAATTCATTTCGGGACATTATCAACGAGCAGTACTTC.

This clonotype was counted between two and nine times. The V gene is TRBV6-1, the J gene TRBJ1-6; D might be TRBD1 (5 bases). V lost 7 bases, J lost 5 bases, and 12 bases lay in between. CDR3 length equals 14 residues. The germline CDR1 and CDR2 sequences are MNHNS and SASEGT. The DNA of the CDR3 is TGTGCCAGCACCCCATGGGGGGATAATTCACCCCTCCACTTT. As protein: CASTPWGDNSPLHF.

With respect to this clonotype: This clone may be a read error of a much larger clone one base away. The chain recombines TRBV28 with TRBJ2-7; 9 bases align to TRBD2. Per the germline V gene, CDR1 is MDHEN and CDR2 is SYDVKM. With V trimmed by 1 base and J by 5 bases, 12 bases remained unmatched. There are 17 residues in the CDR3. The CDR3 loop reads CASSLSGRRTSDHEQYF. In nucleotides, the CDR3 is TGTGCCAGCAGTTTATCGGGTCGTAGGACTAGCGATCACGAGCAGTACTTC.

This clonotype was seen more than once but under ten times. The V call is TRBV20-1, the J call TRBJ2-7; 7 nucleotides line up with TRBD1. The CDR3 covers 14 residues. V lost 3 bases to trimming and J lost 7 bases; unmatched junction nucleotides: 12. Germline CDR1 and CDR2: DFQATT and SNEGSKA (reference sequence). The CDR3 reads CSASPDRDLGEQYF. The CDR3 nucleotides read TGCAGTGCTAGCCCAGACAGGGATCTGGGGGAGCAGTACTTC.

The CDR3 nucleotides read TGTGCCAGTAGCCCAGTGAGAGGGGGCTACGAGCAGTACTTC. It is translated as CASSPVRGGYEQYF. The rearrangement links TRBV19 to TRBJ2-7, with D possibly matching TRBD1 (6 bases). Germline CDR1 LNHDA, CDR2 SQIVND (reference sequence). V lost 6 bases to trimming and J lost 3 bases, with 15 bases between them. The length of the CDR3 is 14 residues.

This clonotype has at least ten counts. The chain links TRBV3-1 to TRBJ1-1, with D perhaps TRBD1 (5 bases). The CDR3 is 15 amino acids. V gave up 1 base and J gave up 2 bases, with 11 bases separating them. The germline V gene encodes CDR1 LGHDT and CDR2 YNNKEL (reference sequence). The CDR3 loop is CASSQGIQVNTEAFF. CDR3 in DNA: TGTGCCAGCAGCCAAGGGATACAGGTTAACACTGAAGCTTTCTTT.

This clonotype was detected many times. The chain links TRBV11-2 to TRBJ2-5; D remains ambiguous. The germline V and J ends were trimmed by 4 bases and 5 bases, with 8 bases remaining between them. CDR3 length: 12 amino acids. CDR1 is SGHAT, CDR2 FQNNGV, per germline. The CDR3, as DNA: TGTGCCAGCAGCTCAGTTTTGGAGACCCAGTACTTC. Its protein is CASSSVLETQYF.

The chain uses TRBV11-3 and TRBJ2-3; the match to TRBD2 covers 11 bases. Germline V lookup: CDR1 SGHNT, CDR2 YENEEA. This CDR3 has 15 amino acids. With 8 bases clipped from V and 5 bases from J, the junction kept 9 bases outside the gene matches. In DNA form, the CDR3 reads TGTGCCAGCCAACGAGGACTAGCGGGTCAAGATACGCAGTATTTT. Translation gives CASQRGLAGQDTQYF.

This chain uses TRBV7-2 with TRBJ2-5; 8 nucleotides align to TRBD1. Trimming removed 3 bases from V and 4 bases from J; junction bases left unmatched: 4. Germline V gene lookup returns CDR1 SGHTA and CDR2 FQGNSA. The CDR3 is made up of 14 amino acids. CDR3 region: CASSFDRGPETQYF. The DNA of the CDR3 is TGTGCCAGCAGCTTCGACAGGGGCCCAGAGACCCAGTACTTC.

This clonotype was detected ten times or more. The chain has TRBV7-2 and TRBJ1-5; weak D call: TRBD1 (6 bases). Germline V gene data show CDR1 as SGHTA and CDR2 as FQGNSA. Trimming shortened V by 3 bases and J by 4 bases, and 16 bases separated the two germline ends. This CDR3 is built from 16 residues. The CDR3 DNA is TGTGCCAGCAGCTTCCATCAGGGGTGGGGAAATCAGCCCCAGCATTTT. Protein: CASSFHQGWGNQPQHF.

In DNA, the CDR3 is TGCAGTGCTGAGAGCGGGGCCCTTGGCTACGAGCAGTACTTC. This encodes CSAESGALGYEQYF. This chain uses TRBV20-1 with TRBJ2-7; 7 bases line up with TRBD2. Trimming took 5 bases from V and 3 from J; bases not matched to a gene: 10. CDR3 size: 14 residues. The V gene's germline CDR1 is DFQATT and CDR2 SNEGSKA (reference sequence).

In the case of this clonotype: A much larger clone lies one base from this, so it may be a read error. This sequence joins TRBV6-2 or TRBV6-3 and TRBJ1-1, with D unclear. The CDR3 contains 14 residues. V shed 7 bases and J shed 1 base, with 13 bases lying between them. CDR1 is MNHEY and CDR2 is SVGEGT in the germline V gene. The DNA for the CDR3 is TGTGCCAGCAATGTCACACACCAGAACACTGAAGCTTTCTTT. Its protein is CASNVTHQNTEAFF.

Notes on this clonotype: Only one base separates this from a far larger clonotype, so it likely reflects a read error. This likely comes from a read error, as the CDR3 has no conserved phenylalanine or tryptophan at its end. The chain combines TRBV2 with TRBJ2-7, with D possibly TRBD1 on 6 matching bases. V gave up 6 bases and J gave up 0 bases, with 6 bases separating them. This CDR3 is built from 12 residues. From germline, CDR1 is SNHLY and CDR2 FYNNEI. The CDR3 DNA sequence: TGTGCCAGCAGGGACAGCTCCTACGAGCAGTACCTC. It translates to CASRDSSYEQYL.

This clonotype was detected many times. The chain recombines TRBV2 with TRBJ2-7; 7 bases agree with TRBD1. The CDR3 sequence is 14 residues long. CDR1 and CDR2 from the germline V gene are SNHLY and FYNNEI. V lost 2 bases to trimming and J lost 4 bases; unmatched junction nucleotides: 5. The CDR3 DNA is TGTGCCAGCAGTGAAAAGGGACAGCCATACGAGCAGTACTTC. Amino acids: CASSEKGQPYEQYF.

Many counts were recorded for this clonotype. This rearrangement joins TRBV28 to TRBJ1-1, with no clear D. This CDR3 has 14 amino acids. Germline lookup yields CDR1 MDHEN and CDR2 SYDVKM. Trimming took off 2 bases at V and 1 base at J, with 8 bases between the two ends. CDR3 region: CASSLKAGNTEAFF. CDR3 nucleotides: TGTGCCAGCAGTTTAAAGGCTGGGAACACTGAAGCTTTCTTT.

This clonotype occurred many times. The chain employs TRBV20-1 and TRBJ2-5; 11 bases fit TRBD2. The CDR3 runs 16 residues. V lost 4 bases, J lost 2 bases, and 9 bases stayed unmatched. Germline V lookup: CDR1 DFQATT, CDR2 SNEGSKA (reference sequence). CDR3 in DNA: TGCAGTGCTACCGTACCTAGCGGGGGGCTTCAAGAGACCCAGTACTTC. Encoded protein: CSATVPSGGLQETQYF.